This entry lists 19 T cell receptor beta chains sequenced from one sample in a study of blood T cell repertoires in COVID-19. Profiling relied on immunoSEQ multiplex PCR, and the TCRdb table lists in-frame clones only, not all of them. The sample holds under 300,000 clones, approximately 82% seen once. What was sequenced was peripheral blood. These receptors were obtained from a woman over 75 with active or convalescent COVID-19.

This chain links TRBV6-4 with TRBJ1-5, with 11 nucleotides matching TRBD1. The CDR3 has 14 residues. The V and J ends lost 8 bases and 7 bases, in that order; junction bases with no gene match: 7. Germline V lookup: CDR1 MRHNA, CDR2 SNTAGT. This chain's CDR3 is CASCGQGARQPQHF. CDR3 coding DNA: TGTGCCAGCTGTGGACAGGGGGCGCGGCAGCCCCAGCATTTT.

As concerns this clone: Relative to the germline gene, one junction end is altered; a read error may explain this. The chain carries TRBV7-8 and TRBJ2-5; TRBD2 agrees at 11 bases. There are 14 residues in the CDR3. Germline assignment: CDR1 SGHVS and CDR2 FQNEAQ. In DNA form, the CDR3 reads TGTGCCAGCAACTTAGCGGGGGGGCAAGAGACCCAGTACTTC. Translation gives CASNLAGGQETQYF.

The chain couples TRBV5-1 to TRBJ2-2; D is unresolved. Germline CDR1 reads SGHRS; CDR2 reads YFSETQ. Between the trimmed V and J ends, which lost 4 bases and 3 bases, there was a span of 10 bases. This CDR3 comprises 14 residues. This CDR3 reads CASSRRGDTGELFF. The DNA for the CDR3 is TGCGCCAGCAGCCGACGAGGAGACACCGGGGAGCTGTTTTTT. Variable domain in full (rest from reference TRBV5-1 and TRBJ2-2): KAGVTQTPRYLIKTRGQQVTLSCSPISGHRSVSWYQQTPGQGLQFLFEYFSETQRNKGNFPGRFSGRQFSNSRSEMNVSTLELGDSALYLCASSRRGDTGELFFGEGSRLTVL.

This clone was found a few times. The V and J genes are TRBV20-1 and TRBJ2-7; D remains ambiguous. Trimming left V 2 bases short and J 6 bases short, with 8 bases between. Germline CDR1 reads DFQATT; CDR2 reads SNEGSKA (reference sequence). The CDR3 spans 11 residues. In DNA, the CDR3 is TGCAGTGCTAGATCCGGGTTCGAGCAGTACTTC. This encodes CSARSGFEQYF.

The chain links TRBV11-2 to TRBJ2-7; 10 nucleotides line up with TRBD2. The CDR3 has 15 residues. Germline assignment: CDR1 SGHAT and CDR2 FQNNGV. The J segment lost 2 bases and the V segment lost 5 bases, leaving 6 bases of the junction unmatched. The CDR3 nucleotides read TGTGCCAGCAGCAGGAGACTAGCGGGCCCCTACGAGCAGTACTTC. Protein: CASSRRLAGPYEQYF.

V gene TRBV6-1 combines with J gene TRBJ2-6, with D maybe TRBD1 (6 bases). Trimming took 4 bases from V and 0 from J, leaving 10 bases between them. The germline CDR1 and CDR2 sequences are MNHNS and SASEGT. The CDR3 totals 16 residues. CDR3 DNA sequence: TGTGCCAGCAGTGTTAGGGGGAGCTCTGGGGCCAACGTCCTGACTTTC. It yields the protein CASSVRGSSGANVLTF.

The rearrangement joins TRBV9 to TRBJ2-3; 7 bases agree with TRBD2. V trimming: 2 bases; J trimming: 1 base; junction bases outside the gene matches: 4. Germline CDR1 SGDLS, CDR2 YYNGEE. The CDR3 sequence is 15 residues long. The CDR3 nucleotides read TGTGCCAGCAGCGTCTGGGACTATCGCACAGATACGCAGTATTTT. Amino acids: CASSVWDYRTDTQYF.

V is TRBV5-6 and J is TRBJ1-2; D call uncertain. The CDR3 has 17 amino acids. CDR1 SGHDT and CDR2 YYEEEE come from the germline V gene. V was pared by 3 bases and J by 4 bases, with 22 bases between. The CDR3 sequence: CASSSSREVVLGYGYTF. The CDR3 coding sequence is TGTGCCAGCAGCTCTTCTAGAGAGGTGGTTTTGGGCTATGGCTACACCTTC.

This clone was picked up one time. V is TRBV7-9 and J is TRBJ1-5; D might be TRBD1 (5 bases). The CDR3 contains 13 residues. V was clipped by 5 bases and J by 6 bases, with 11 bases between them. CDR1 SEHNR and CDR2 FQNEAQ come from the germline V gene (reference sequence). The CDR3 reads CASSPSGGQPQHF. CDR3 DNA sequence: TGTGCCAGCAGCCCATCCGGGGGTCAGCCCCAGCATTTT.

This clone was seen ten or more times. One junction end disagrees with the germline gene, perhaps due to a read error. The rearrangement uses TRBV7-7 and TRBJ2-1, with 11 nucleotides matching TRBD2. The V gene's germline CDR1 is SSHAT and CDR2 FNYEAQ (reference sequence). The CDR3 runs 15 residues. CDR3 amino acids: CASSEGLAAYNEQFF. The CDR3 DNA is TGTGCTAGCAGCGAGGGACTAGCGGCTTACAATGAGCAGTTCTTC.

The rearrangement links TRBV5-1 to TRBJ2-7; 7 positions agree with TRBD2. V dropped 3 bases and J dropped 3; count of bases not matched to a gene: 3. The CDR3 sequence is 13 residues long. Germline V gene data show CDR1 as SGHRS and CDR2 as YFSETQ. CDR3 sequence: CASSSGGIYEQYF. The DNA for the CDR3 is TGCGCCAGCAGCTCCGGGGGGATCTACGAGCAGTACTTC.

In DNA form, the CDR3 reads TGTGCCACCAGCACGGTGCATCCCGGGGCCGGGGAGCTGTTTTTT. Translating gives CATSTVHPGAGELFF. This chain uses TRBV15 with TRBJ2-2; D may be TRBD2 (5 bases). The germline gives CDR1 LNHNV, CDR2 YYDKDF (reference sequence). The CDR3 has 15 residues. V dropped 4 bases and J dropped 6 bases, with 15 bases sitting between them.

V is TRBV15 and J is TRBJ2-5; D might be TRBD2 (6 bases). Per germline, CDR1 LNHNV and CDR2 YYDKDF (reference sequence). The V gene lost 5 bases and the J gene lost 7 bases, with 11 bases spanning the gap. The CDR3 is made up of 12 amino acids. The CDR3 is CATSPGRGTQYF. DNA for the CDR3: TGTGCCACCAGCCCCGGGCGGGGGACCCAGTACTTC.

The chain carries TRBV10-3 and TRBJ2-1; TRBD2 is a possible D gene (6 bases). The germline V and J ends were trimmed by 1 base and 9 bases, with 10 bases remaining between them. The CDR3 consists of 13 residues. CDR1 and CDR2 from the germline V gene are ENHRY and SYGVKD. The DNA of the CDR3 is TGTGCCATCAGTGAGTTAGAGGGACTTGAGCAGTTCTTC. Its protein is CAISELEGLEQFF.

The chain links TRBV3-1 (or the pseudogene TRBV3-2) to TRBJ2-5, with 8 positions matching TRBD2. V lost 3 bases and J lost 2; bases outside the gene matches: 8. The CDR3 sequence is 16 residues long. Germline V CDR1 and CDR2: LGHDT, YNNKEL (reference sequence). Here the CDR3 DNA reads TGTGCCAGCAGCCAGGGGACTAGTGCGCTACAAGAGACCCAGTACTTC. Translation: CASSQGTSALQETQYF.

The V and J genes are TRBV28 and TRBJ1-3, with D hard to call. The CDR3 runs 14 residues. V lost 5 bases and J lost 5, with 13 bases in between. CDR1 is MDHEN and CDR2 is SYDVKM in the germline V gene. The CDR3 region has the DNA TGTGCCAGCAGTAAAACCCGCACACGAAACACCATATATTTT. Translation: CASSKTRTRNTIYF.

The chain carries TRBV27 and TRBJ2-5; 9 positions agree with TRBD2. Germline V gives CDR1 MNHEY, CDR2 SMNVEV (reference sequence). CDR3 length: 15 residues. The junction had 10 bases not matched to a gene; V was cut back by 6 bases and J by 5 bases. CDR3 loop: CASSRLAGESETQYF. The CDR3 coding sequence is TGTGCCAGCAGCCGATTAGCGGGAGAATCGGAGACCCAGTACTTC.

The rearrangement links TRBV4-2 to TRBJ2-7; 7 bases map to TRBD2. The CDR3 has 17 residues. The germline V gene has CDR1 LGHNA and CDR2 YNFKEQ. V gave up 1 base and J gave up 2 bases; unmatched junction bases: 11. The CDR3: CASSQGFGGNPPYEQYF. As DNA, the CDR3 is TGTGCCAGCAGCCAAGGGTTCGGGGGGAACCCTCCCTACGAGCAGTACTTC.

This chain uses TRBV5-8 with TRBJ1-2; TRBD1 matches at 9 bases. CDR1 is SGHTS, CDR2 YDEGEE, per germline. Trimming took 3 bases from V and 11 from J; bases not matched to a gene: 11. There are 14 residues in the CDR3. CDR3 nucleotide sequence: TGTGCCAGCAGCTCCGCGGACAGGGGAGCGTTATACACCTTC. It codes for CASSSADRGALYTF.